This entry lists 25 T cell receptor beta chains sequenced from one sample in a study of sequential checkpoint blockade in melanoma. Some clones are missing from TCRdb's copy, which holds only in-frame ones; the method was immunoSEQ multiplex PCR. The repertoire includes some 4,100 clones, roughly 23% of them detected once, and roughly 13% sits in the top ten. Regarding treatment: randomized to nivolumab then ipilimumab (arm A) or the reverse (arm B). Here the sequenced sample was tumor tissue (inferred from file names), taken from a patient given nivolumab and ipilimumab in sequence. Receptor source: a human donor with melanoma.

At least ten counts were recorded for this clone. The chain recombines TRBV11-3 with TRBJ2-5; 7 nucleotides align to TRBD2. Trimming at V came to 3 bases and at J to 2 bases, leaving 6 bases not matched to a gene. The CDR3 loop spans 15 amino acids. Germline lookup yields CDR1 SGHNT and CDR2 YENEEA. In DNA, the CDR3 is TGTGCCAGCAGCTTTTGGCGGGGGAATCAAGAGACCCAGTACTTC. This translates into CASSFWRGNQETQYF.

V is TRBV5-1 and J is TRBJ2-5, with D perhaps given as TRBD1 or TRBD2 (6 bases each). CDR1 and CDR2 from the germline V gene are SGHRS and YFSETQ. The V gene lost 7 bases and the J gene lost 0 bases, with 19 bases spanning the gap. The CDR3 is made up of 16 amino acids. The CDR3 sequence: CASQVGGQGYQETQYF. CDR3 DNA: TGCGCCAGCCAGGTGGGGGGCCAGGGGTACCAAGAGACCCAGTACTTC. The full variable domain, its missing parts supplied by reference TRBV5-1 and TRBJ2-5, is KAGVTQTPRYLIKTRGQQVTLSCSPISGHRSVSWYQQTPGQGLQFLFEYFSETQRNKGNFPGRFSGRQFSNSRSEMNVSTLELGDSALYLCASQVGGQGYQETQYFGPGTRLLVL.

The rearrangement joins TRBV12-5 to TRBJ1-5; perhaps TRBD1 as D (5 bases). Looked up from germline, CDR1 is LGHNT and CDR2 is FRNRAP. Trimming removed 7 bases from V and 6 bases from J, with 13 bases in between. This CDR3 region has 13 residues. The CDR3 sequence: CASARDLGQPQHF. The CDR3, as DNA: TGTGCTAGTGCCCGGGACCTTGGTCAGCCCCAGCATTTT.

This clone was seen a handful of times. Other DNA sequences in the sample encode the same CDR3. This chain links TRBV5-1 with TRBJ2-1, with TRBD2 identical over 7 bases. J gave up 2 bases and V 0 bases, and 2 bases lay outside the gene matches. The germline gives CDR1 SGHRS, CDR2 YFSETQ. The CDR3 loop spans 15 amino acids. The CDR3 nucleotides are TGCGCCAGCAGCTTGGCCCGGGGGGCCTACAATGAGCAGTTCTTC. Its protein product is CASSLARGAYNEQFF.

V is TRBV19 and J is TRBJ2-1; D is possibly TRBD1 or TRBD2 (7 bases each). CDR1 is LNHDA, CDR2 SQIVND, per germline (reference sequence). The CDR3 consists of 17 residues. V lost 5 bases to trimming and J lost 1 base, with 18 bases between them. The DNA for the CDR3 is TGTGCCAGTAGTCCAAGGGGAGGGACAGTTTCCTACAATGAGCAGTTCTTC. Translated, it gives CASSPRGGTVSYNEQFF.

This rearrangement joins TRBV5-1 to TRBJ2-6; D not certain. Germline V gene sequence: CDR1 SGHRS, CDR2 YFSETQ. The length of the CDR3 is 18 residues. Trimming cost V 4 bases and J 4 bases, with 21 bases left between them. The CDR3 region is CASSRNYDYRTGANVLTF. For the CDR3, the DNA is TGCGCCAGCAGCCGTAATTACGATTACAGAACGGGGGCCAACGTCCTGACTTTC. The variable domain in full, with the rest retrieved from reference TRBV5-1 and TRBJ2-6, is KAGVTQTPRYLIKTRGQQVTLSCSPISGHRSVSWYQQTPGQGLQFLFEYFSETQRNKGNFPGRFSGRQFSNSRSEMNVSTLELGDSALYLCASSRNYDYRTGANVLTFGAGSRLTVL.

This clone was counted once. This chain connects TRBV19 to TRBJ2-5; D is unclear. V lost 0 bases and J 4 bases, leaving 12 bases between the germline ends. From germline, CDR1 is LNHDA and CDR2 SQIVND (reference sequence). The CDR3 is made up of 15 amino acids. In DNA, the CDR3 is TGTGCCAGTAGTATAGACGCGGCGGTTCGAGAGACCCAGTACTTC. It codes for CASSIDAAVRETQYF.

The sample holds a few counts of this clone. The chain links TRBV6-8 to TRBJ1-6; tentatively, D is TRBD1 (6 bases). Trimming took 5 bases from V and 8 from J, leaving 10 bases between them. Germline loops: CDR1 MNHGY, CDR2 SAAAGT. This CDR3 is 13 amino acids long. DNA for the CDR3: TGTGCCAGCAGTGCACAGGGTTATTCACCCCTCCACTTT. It translates to CASSAQGYSPLHF.

This clone was picked up many times. This sequence joins TRBV11-3 and TRBJ2-5, with 8 positions matching TRBD1. This CDR3 has 14 residues. Germline loops: CDR1 SGHNT, CDR2 YENEEA. The ends lost 5 bases at V and 4 bases at J; junction bases unmatched: 6. In DNA, the CDR3 is TGTGCCAGCAGCGCAGGGGGCTTGTTAGAGACCCAGTACTTC. Translated: CASSAGGLLETQYF.

This clone was observed a few times. This chain connects TRBV9 to TRBJ2-7; 7 nucleotides align to TRBD1. Germline V gives CDR1 SGDLS, CDR2 YYNGEE. Unmatched junction bases numbered 6, after V lost 0 bases and J lost 3 bases. This CDR3 spans 15 amino acids. The CDR3 DNA reads TGTGCCAGCAGCGTAGGGGGACAGCCAATCTACGAGCAGTACTTC. This sequence encodes CASSVGGQPIYEQYF. The full variable domain, completed using reference TRBV9 and TRBJ2-7, is DSGVTQTPKHLITATGQRVTLRCSPRSGDLSVYWYQQSLDQGLQFLIQYYNGEERAKGNILERFSAQQFPDLHSELNLSSLELGDSALYFCASSVGGQPIYEQYFGPGTRLTVT.

The rearrangement joins TRBV11-3 to TRBJ1-1; D possibly corresponds to TRBD1 (5 bases). CDR1 SGHNT and CDR2 YENEEA come from the germline V gene. V was pared by 2 bases and J by 5 bases, with 12 bases between. The CDR3 spans 14 residues. CDR3 sequence (DNA): TGTGCCAGCAGCTTATTTGCAGGGCTTACTGAAGCTTTCTTT. It translates to CASSLFAGLTEAFF.

This clone was found a few times. The rearrangement joins TRBV6-8 to TRBJ1-2, with D maybe TRBD1 (5 bases). This CDR3 has 18 amino acids. Germline CDR1 MNHGY, CDR2 SAAAGT. The V end was cut by 5 bases, the J end by 0 bases, with 22 bases between. The CDR3 sequence: CASSRWGTETVPNYGYTF. For the CDR3, the DNA is TGTGCCAGCAGTCGGTGGGGGACCGAGACGGTACCTAACTATGGCTACACCTTC.

This clone has a count of ten or more. The J gene is TRBJ1-2, the V gene TRBV6-8; 7 bases line up with TRBD1. Trimming at V came to 6 bases and at J to 6 bases, leaving 7 bases not matched to a gene. CDR1 is MNHGY and CDR2 is SAAAGT in the germline V gene. The CDR3 runs 13 residues. Written as DNA, the CDR3 is TGTGCCAGCAGCCTTGACAGGGCCCATGGCTACACCTTC. Its protein product is CASSLDRAHGYTF.

This clone was seen ten or more times. The chain is built from TRBV11-3 and TRBJ2-1; D is unresolved. This CDR3 comprises 16 residues. Per the germline V gene, CDR1 is SGHNT and CDR2 is YENEEA. V lost 5 bases, J lost 4 bases, and 18 bases lay in between. CDR3 coding DNA: TGTGCCAGCAGCGACCGCAGTAGAAGTTGGTACAATGAGCAGTTCTTC. It codes for CASSDRSRSWYNEQFF.

Judged by abundance, this clone is medium-sized. The gene calls are TRBV23-1 and TRBJ2-5; 11 bases map to TRBD2. TRBV23-1 is sorted into the ORF group, with uncertain function. The CDR3 contains 15 residues. The V segment lost 6 bases and the J segment 2 bases; nucleotides outside the gene matches: 5. CDR3: CASSPRLAGQETQYF. The CDR3 DNA reads TGCGCCAGCAGCCCCCGACTAGCGGGGCAAGAGACCCAGTACTTC.

This clone was counted many times. The chain couples TRBV11-3 to TRBJ2-2; TRBD1 is a possible D gene (6 bases). The CDR3 is 16 amino acids. The V end lost 3 bases, the J end lost 7 bases, and 18 bases lay between the germline ends. Germline loops: CDR1 SGHNT, CDR2 YENEEA. The CDR3 DNA reads as TGTGCCAGCAGCTTCCAGTCAGGGGAAGGGGTCGGGGAGCTGTTTTTT. Protein product: CASSFQSGEGVGELFF.

This clone was found once. The V and J genes are TRBV5-1 and TRBJ2-5, with 13 bases aligning to TRBD2. V gave up 1 base and J gave up 3 bases; unmatched junction bases: 3. Germline values: CDR1 SGHRS, CDR2 YFSETQ. This CDR3 has 16 residues. The DNA for the CDR3 is TGCGCCAGCAGCTTGTTCACTAGCGGGGGGGAAGAGACCCAGTACTTC. Its translation: CASSLFTSGGEETQYF. Full variable domain (outside the CDR3, taken from reference TRBV5-1 and TRBJ2-5): KAGVTQTPRYLIKTRGQQVTLSCSPISGHRSVSWYQQTPGQGLQFLFEYFSETQRNKGNFPGRFSGRQFSNSRSEMNVSTLELGDSALYLCASSLFTSGGEETQYFGPGTRLLVL.

This clone was observed many times. The chain combines TRBV11-3 with TRBJ2-7; D is perhaps TRBD1 or TRBD2 (5 bases each). CDR3 length: 16 amino acids. Trimming removed 5 bases from V and 4 bases from J, with 21 bases in between. Germline assignment: CDR1 SGHNT and CDR2 YENEEA. CDR3 in amino acids: CASSPGGERGRYEQYF. As DNA, the CDR3 is TGTGCCAGCAGCCCAGGTGGGGAAAGGGGACGGTACGAGCAGTACTTC.

This clone was detected only a few times. The chain links TRBV28 to TRBJ1-2; 7 bases line up with TRBD1. Per germline, CDR1 MDHEN and CDR2 SYDVKM. The CDR3 extends over 15 amino acids. The V segment lost 10 bases and the J segment 6 bases; nucleotides outside the gene matches: 17. In DNA, the CDR3 is TGTGCCACCAACAGTTTTAGGGGGCGCGATGATGGCTACACCTTC. Amino acid sequence: CATNSFRGRDDGYTF.

This clone was found a few times. The chain couples TRBV30 to TRBJ1-3; TRBD1 is a possible D gene (5 bases). Per the germline V gene, CDR1 is GTSNPN and CDR2 is SVGIG (reference sequence). V dropped 2 bases and J dropped 4 bases, with 9 bases sitting between them. The length of the CDR3 is 13 residues. DNA for the CDR3: TGTGCCTGGAGTCAGGGCCTCGGAAACACCATATATTTT. It yields the protein CAWSQGLGNTIYF.

The V and J genes are TRBV6-8 and TRBJ1-1, with D unclear. This CDR3 is 12 amino acids long. V was pared by 8 bases and J by 3 bases, with 10 bases between. Germline V gives CDR1 MNHGY, CDR2 SAAAGT. For the CDR3, the DNA is TGTGCCAGCGGCCGGGGAGACACTGAAGCTTTCTTT. Its translation is CASGRGDTEAFF.

This clone has only a few counts. At one end, the junction sequence differs from germline, possibly due to a read error. The chain employs TRBV6-8 and TRBJ1-1; possible D gene TRBD1, 5 bases. CDR3 length: 14 amino acids. CDR1 and CDR2 (germline): MNHGY, SAAAGT. The DNA for the CDR3 is TGTGCCAGCAGTGACTCCGACAGCTCCACTGAAGCTTTCTTT. Translated: CASSDSDSSTEAFF.

The V and J genes are TRBV29-1 and TRBJ1-4, with TRBD1 matching 7 bases. Germline V gene lookup returns CDR1 SQVTM and CDR2 ANQGSEA. V dropped 7 bases and J dropped 6; count of bases not matched to a gene: 5. The CDR3 is made up of 12 amino acids. The CDR3 sequence: CSGQGSDEKLFF. The DNA of the CDR3 is TGCAGCGGACAGGGATCCGATGAAAAACTGTTTTTT.

This clone appeared a few times. V gene TRBV11-3 combines with J gene TRBJ2-3; 16 positions agree with TRBD2. Germline V lookup: CDR1 SGHNT, CDR2 YENEEA. Losses at the gene ends were 8 bases for V and 8 bases for J; bases not matched to a gene: 7. CDR3 length equals 15 residues. CDR3 DNA: TGTGCCAGCCGGGGACTAGCGGGGGGGCCGACTACGCAGTATTTT. Amino acids: CASRGLAGGPTTQYF.

By sample fraction, this clone is medium-sized. V gene TRBV9 combines with J gene TRBJ1-1; 7 bases are a match to TRBD1. CDR3 length equals 16 residues. Trimming removed 6 bases from V and 2 bases from J; junction bases left unmatched: 13. In germline, CDR1 is SGDLS, CDR2 YYNGEE. This CDR3 is CASTTRQGGGNTEAFF. DNA of the CDR3: TGTGCCAGCACCACTCGGCAGGGGGGAGGAAACACTGAAGCTTTCTTT.